This TCR beta chain derives from a study of shared clonotypes between healthy human individuals. Study at large: Every donor yielded three CD4 naive, three CD4 memory, two CD8 naive and one CD8 memory plate.

CDR3 length equals 14 residues. Looked up from germline, CDR1 is SGHNT and CDR2 is YENEEA. V lost 7 bases, J lost 3 bases, and 16 bases lay in between. TCRdb's copy holds only in-frame clones and misses some; the assay was immunoSEQ multiplex PCR. The profile covers more than 1,200,000 clones, with 98% appearing a single time and about 0.4% taken by the ten largest. V usage is TRBV11-3 and J usage is TRBJ2-7, with D tentatively TRBD1 (6 bases). This sequence was found in a man aged 25-45 years in good health. The specimen sequenced was naive CD4+ T cells sorted from blood. Subset: CD45RA+ positively selected. DNA for the CDR3: TGTGCCAGCACATCCCAGGACAGCTACTACGAGCAGTACTTC. The encoded protein is CASTSQDSYYEQYF.